This entry is about one T cell receptor (beta chain). The data originate from a study of low-dose radiotherapy and immunotherapy resistance in tumors. On the study more broadly: Doses of 0.5 Gy per fraction every 2 weeks, totaling 6.5 Gy, went to Cohort 1. Individuals in Cohort 2 had 1 Gy per fraction every two weeks, adding up to 13 Gy over 26 weeks. The regimen for patients comprised intravenous nivolumab 240 mg every two weeks plus intravenous ipilimumab 1 mg/kg every six weeks.

Alpha and beta chains were covered, as first-strand cDNA relied on TRAV- and TRBV-specific primers. Amplification of TCRs used a constant-region primer and V-primer adapter for around 18 PCR cycles. Via MiXCR, TCRdb re-called the reads, giving one row per CDR3 protein. The top ten clones hold 5.5% to 6.5% of a sample with under 70,000 distinct CDR3 sequences, about 25% of them seen once. As for time point: before trial treatment. Every donor was treated with nivolumab, ipilimumab, aspirin, low-dose cyclophosphamide and also low-dose radiotherapy. This clonotype was obtained from a male donor with prostate cancer. The sample in question was PBMCs, obtained before treatment.

The CDR3 reads CASSLKSGGTQETQYF. The DNA of the CDR3 is TGTGCCAGCAGCTTAAAGTCGGGGGGGACACAAGAGACCCAGTACTTC. This chain connects TRBV7-3 to TRBJ2-5; TRBD2 matches at 8 bases. Germline trimming cut 1 base from V and 2 bases from J; bases unmatched to any gene: 6. This CDR3 spans 16 amino acids. Germline V gene data show CDR1 as SGHTA and CDR2 as FQGTGA. The full variable domain, with the rest looked up from reference TRBV7-3 and TRBJ2-5, is GAGVSQTPSNKVTEKGKYVELRCDPISGHTALYWYRQSLGQGPEFLIYFQGTGAADDSGLPNDRFFAVRPEGSVSTLKIQRTERGDSAVYLCASSLKSGGTQETQYFGPGTRLLVL.